This TCR beta chain is from a study of T-cell memory formation after mild COVID-19. Findings and limits, study-wide: Memory from before infection featured some responding clones, which suggests cross-reactive memory joined.

A word on this clonotype: Its antigen is not identified.

cDNA libraries for TCR alpha and TCR beta, carrying sample barcodes and UMIs, came from 5'RACE with constant-segment primers. MiXCR was run by TCRdb on the 5' RACE reads, yielding one entry per CDR3 protein. This sample carries a few hundred thousand distinct CDR3 sequences, about a sixth of them seen once, and the ten largest clones take roughly 23%. CDR3 length: 13 amino acids. Trimming removed 7 bases from V and 5 bases from J; junction bases left unmatched: 5. What was sequenced was PBMCs or a T cell subset sorted from them (not recorded which). The chain recombines TRBV12-3 or TRBV12-4 with TRBJ2-1, with 7 bases fitting TRBD1. The source of this sequence is a man between 18 and 29 years old who had mild COVID-19 (a few samples of this study predate the infection). Cell type and time point are not known. CDR3 sequence reads: CASTRQGNNEQFF. CDR3 nucleotide sequence: TGTGCCAGCACCCGACAGGGAAACAATGAGCAGTTCTTC.